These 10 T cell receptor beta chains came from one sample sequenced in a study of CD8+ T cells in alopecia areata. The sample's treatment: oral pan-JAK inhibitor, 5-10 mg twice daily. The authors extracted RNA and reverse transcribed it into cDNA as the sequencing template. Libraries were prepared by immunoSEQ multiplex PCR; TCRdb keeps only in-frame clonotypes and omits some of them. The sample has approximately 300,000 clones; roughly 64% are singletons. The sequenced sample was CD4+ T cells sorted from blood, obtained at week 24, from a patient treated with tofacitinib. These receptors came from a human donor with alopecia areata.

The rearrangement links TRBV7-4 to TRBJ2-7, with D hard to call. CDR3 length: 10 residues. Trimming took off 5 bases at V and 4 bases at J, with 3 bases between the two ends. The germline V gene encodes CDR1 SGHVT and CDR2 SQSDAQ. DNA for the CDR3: TGTGCCAGCAGCAAATACGAGCAGTACTTC. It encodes CASSKYEQYF.

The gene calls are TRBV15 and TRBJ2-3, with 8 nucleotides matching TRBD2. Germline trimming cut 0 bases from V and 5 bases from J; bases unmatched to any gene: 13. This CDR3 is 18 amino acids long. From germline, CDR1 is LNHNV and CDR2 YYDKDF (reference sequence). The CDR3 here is CATSRDSAGGGLGDTQYF. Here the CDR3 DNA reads TGTGCCACCAGCAGAGATTCTGCGGGGGGCGGGCTGGGAGATACGCAGTATTTT.

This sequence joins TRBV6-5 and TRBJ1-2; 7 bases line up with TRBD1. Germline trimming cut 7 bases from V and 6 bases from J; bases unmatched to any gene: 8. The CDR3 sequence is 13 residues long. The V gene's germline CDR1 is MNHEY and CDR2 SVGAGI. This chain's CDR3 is CASIRGQGHGYTF. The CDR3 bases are TGTGCCAGCATAAGGGGGCAGGGGCATGGCTACACCTTC.

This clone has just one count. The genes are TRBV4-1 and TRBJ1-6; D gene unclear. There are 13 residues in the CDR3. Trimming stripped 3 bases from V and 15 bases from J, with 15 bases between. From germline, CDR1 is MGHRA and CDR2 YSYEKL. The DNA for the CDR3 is TGCGCCAGCAGCCAGACCGCCGGACTGGACCTCCACTTT. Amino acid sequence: CASSQTAGLDLHF.

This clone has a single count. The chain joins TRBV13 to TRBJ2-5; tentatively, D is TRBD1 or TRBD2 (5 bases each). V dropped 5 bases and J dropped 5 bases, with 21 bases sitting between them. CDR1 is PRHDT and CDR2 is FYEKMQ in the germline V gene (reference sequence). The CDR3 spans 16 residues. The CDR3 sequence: CASSTPTGWGSETQYF. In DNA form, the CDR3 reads TGTGCCAGCAGCACACCCACAGGTTGGGGGTCGGAGACCCAGTACTTC.

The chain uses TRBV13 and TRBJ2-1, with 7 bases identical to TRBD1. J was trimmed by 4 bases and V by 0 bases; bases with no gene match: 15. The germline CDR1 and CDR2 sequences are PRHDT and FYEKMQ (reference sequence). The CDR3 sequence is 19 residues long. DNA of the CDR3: TGTGCCAGCAGCTTAGGCCCGAAGACAGGGTCTCGACTTTACAATGAGCAGTTCTTC. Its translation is CASSLGPKTGSRLYNEQFF. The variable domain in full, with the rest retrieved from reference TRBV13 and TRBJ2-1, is AAGVIQSPRHLIKEKRETATLKCYPIPRHDTVYWYQQGPGQDPQFLISFYEKMQSDKGSIPDRFSAQQFSDYHSELNMSSLELGDSALYFCASSLGPKTGSRLYNEQFFGPGTRLTVL.

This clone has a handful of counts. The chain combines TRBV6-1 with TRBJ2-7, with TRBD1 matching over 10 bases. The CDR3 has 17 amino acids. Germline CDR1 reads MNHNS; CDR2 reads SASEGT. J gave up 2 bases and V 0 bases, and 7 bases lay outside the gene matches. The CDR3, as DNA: TGTGCCAGCAGTGAAGCCCTGGGACAGGGGTTAACCTACGAGCAGTACTTC. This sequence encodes CASSEALGQGLTYEQYF.

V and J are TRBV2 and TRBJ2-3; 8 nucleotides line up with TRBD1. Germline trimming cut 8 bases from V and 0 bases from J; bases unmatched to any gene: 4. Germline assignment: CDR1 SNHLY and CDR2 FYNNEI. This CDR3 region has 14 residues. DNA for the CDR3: TGTGCCAGCCTCCGGGACAGGAGCACAGATACGCAGTATTTT. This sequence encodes CASLRDRSTDTQYF.

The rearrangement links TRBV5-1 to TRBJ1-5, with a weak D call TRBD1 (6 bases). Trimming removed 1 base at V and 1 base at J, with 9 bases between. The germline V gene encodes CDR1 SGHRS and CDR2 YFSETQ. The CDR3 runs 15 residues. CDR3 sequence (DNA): TGCGCCAGCAGCTTGAGGGGGGCCAGCAATCAGCCCCAGCATTTT. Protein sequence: CASSLRGASNQPQHF.

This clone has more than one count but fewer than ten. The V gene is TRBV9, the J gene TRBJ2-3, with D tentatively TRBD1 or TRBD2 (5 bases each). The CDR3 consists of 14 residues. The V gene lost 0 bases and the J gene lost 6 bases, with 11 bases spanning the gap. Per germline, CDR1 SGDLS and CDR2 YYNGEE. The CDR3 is CASSVEGTGDTQYF. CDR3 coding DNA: TGTGCCAGCAGCGTAGAAGGGACCGGGGATACGCAGTATTTT. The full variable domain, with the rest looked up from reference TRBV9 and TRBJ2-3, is DSGVTQTPKHLITATGQRVTLRCSPRSGDLSVYWYQQSLDQGLQFLIQYYNGEERAKGNILERFSAQQFPDLHSELNLSSLELGDSALYFCASSVEGTGDTQYFGPGTRLTVL.